What follows is one TCR beta chain and its context. Its antigen is as yet unknown. The record originates from a study of post-analysis software for immune sequencing data. Study-wide points: Elevated frequency relative to controls characterized roughly five TRBV segments in patients, TRBV5-6, TRBV5-1 and TRBV20-1 among them. The normalized Chao1 diversity of multiple sclerosis patients was significantly lower than that of controls.

Every TCR beta cDNA library bore unique molecular identifiers. TCRdb called the PCR reads again in MiXCR, with one record for every CDR3 protein. In the table there are about 500,000 distinct CDR3 sequences, approximately 45% of which are singletons. The V gene's germline CDR1 is DFQATT and CDR2 SNEGSKA (reference sequence). The CDR3 runs to 11 residues. Deletions cut 4 bases from V and 5 bases from J, with 9 bases between. The sequence derives from a girl aged 5-17 years with multiple sclerosis. The V gene is TRBV20-1, the J gene TRBJ2-7; D ambiguous. Sequenced sample: blood. CDR3 sequence (DNA): TGCAGTGCTACTTATGGGGACGAGCAGTACTTC. This sequence encodes CSATYGDEQYF.